This T cell receptor beta chain stems from a study of CD8 T cells in ankylosing spondylitis. There are 12 residues in the CDR3. V lost 8 bases to trimming and J lost 7 bases, with 14 bases between them. Germline CDR1 is MNHNS and CDR2 is SASEGT. This clonotype was observed a handful of times. Each CDR3 protein is one row after TCRdb ran MiXCR on the 5' RACE reads. In the table there are roughly 230,000 distinct CDR3 sequences, about a sixth of which are singletons. This sequence joins TRBV6-1 and TRBJ1-2; perhaps TRBD1 as D (5 bases). The specimen was blood, either unsorted or a sorted T cell fraction (not recorded which). The sequence was obtained from a male donor with ankylosing spondylitis or in good health (not recorded which). The DNA for the CDR3 is TGTGCCAGCGGGCCGTTTGGGGCTGGCTACACCTTC. Protein product: CASGPFGAGYTF.